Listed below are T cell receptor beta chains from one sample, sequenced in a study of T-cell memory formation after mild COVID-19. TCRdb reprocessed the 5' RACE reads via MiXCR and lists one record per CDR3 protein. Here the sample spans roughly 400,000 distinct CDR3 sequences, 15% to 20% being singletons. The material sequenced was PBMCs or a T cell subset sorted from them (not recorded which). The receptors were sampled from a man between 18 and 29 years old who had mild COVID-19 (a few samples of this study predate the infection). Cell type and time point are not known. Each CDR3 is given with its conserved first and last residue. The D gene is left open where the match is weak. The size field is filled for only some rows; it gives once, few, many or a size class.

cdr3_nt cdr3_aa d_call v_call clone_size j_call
TGTGCCAGCAGCTTGGGCCTAGCGGGGGGGCCCGACAATGAGCAGTTCTTC CASSLGLAGGPDNEQFF TRBD2 TRBV7-9 . TRBJ2-1
TGCAGCGCTGAGTCGGGGCCCTACGAGCAGTACTTC CSAESGPYEQYF . TRBV29-1 . TRBJ2-7
TGTGCCAGCAGTCACGGCCGGGGAACTAATGAAAAACTGTTTTTT CASSHGRGTNEKLFF . TRBV12-3/TRBV12-4 many TRBJ1-4
TGTGCCAGCAGCGCAGGGGAGCACTTC CASSAGEHF . TRBV7-2 . TRBJ1-2
TGCAGCGCCGAGGAGGGGAACACCATATATTTT CSAEEGNTIYF . TRBV29-1 . TRBJ1-3
TGTGCCAGCTCAAGCAGGGGGATCGATGAGCAGTTCTTC CASSSRGIDEQFF TRBD1 TRBV18 few TRBJ2-1
TGTGCCAGCAGCTTGAGTGCCGGGGGGGGGAACACCGGGGAGCTGTTTTTT CASSLSAGGGNTGELFF TRBD2 TRBV7-2 . TRBJ2-2
TGTGCCAGCAGGAATGGAGTGAACACTGAAGCTTTCTTT CASRNGVNTEAFF . TRBV11-2 . TRBJ1-1
TGTGCCATCAGTGATGGGGGGGCGGATGAGCAGTTCTTC CAISDGGADEQFF . TRBV10-3 . TRBJ2-1
TGTGCCAGCAGCGCCGGTGGGCGAAAAAATTCACCCCTCCACTTT CASSAGGRKNSPLHF . TRBV7-2 many TRBJ1-6
TGTGCCAGCACGGGGGCGGGTGGCTACACCTTC CASTGAGGYTF . TRBV12-3/TRBV12-4 few TRBJ1-2
TGCAGTGCTCGTCCGGGGAGCACTGAAGCTTTCTTT CSARPGSTEAFF . TRBV20-1 . TRBJ1-1
TGCAGCGTCAAAACGGGGTTAGATACTGAAGCTTTCTTT CSVKTGLDTEAFF . TRBV29-1 . TRBJ1-1
TGCGCCAGCAGATCCGGGACAGCTTCGAATTCACCCCTCCACTTT CASRSGTASNSPLHF TRBD1 TRBV10-2 . TRBJ1-6
TGCGCCAGCAGCACCCTTTGGACAGAAAATTCACCCCTCCACTTT CASSTLWTENSPLHF . TRBV5-1 few TRBJ1-6